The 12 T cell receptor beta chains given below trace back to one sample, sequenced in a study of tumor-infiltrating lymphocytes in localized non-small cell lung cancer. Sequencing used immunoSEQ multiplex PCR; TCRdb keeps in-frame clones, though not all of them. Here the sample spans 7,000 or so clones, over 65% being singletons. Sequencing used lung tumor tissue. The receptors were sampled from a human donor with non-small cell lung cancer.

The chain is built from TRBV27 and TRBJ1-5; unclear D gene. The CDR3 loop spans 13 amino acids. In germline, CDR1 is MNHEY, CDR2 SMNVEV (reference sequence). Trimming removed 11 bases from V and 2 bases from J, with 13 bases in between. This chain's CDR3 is CAGGKVGNQPQHF. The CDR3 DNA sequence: TGTGCCGGTGGAAAGGTCGGCAATCAGCCCCAGCATTTT.

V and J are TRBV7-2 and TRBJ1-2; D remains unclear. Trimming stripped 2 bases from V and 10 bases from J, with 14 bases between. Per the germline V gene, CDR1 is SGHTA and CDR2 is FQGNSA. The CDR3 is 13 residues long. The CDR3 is CASSLWANDDYTF. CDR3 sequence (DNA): TGTGCCAGCAGCTTATGGGCGAACGATGACTACACCTTC. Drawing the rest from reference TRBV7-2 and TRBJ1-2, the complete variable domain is GAGVSQSPSNKVTEKGKDVELRCDPISGHTALYWYRQSLGQGLEFLIYFQGNSAPDKSGLPSDRFSAERTGGSVSTLTIQRTQQEDSAVYLCASSLWANDDYTFGSGTRLTVV.

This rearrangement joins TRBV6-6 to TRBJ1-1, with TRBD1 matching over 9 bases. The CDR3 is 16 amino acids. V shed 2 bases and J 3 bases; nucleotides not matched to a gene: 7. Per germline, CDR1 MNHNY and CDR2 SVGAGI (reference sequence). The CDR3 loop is CASSYPDRGVYTEAFF. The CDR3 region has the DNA TGTGCCAGCAGTTACCCGGACAGGGGAGTCTACACTGAAGCTTTCTTT.

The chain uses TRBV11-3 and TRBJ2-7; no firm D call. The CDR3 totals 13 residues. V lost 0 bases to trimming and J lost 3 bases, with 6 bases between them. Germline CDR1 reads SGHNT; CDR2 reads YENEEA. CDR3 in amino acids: CASSLEDGYEQYF. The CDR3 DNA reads TGTGCCAGCAGCTTAGAGGACGGCTACGAGCAGTACTTC.

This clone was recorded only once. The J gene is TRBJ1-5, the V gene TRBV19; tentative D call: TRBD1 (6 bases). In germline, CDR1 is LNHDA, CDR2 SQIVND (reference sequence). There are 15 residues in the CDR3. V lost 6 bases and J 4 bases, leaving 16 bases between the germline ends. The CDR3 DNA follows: TGTGCCAGTAGACAGGGCCAGGCGGGAAATCAGCCCCAGCATTTT. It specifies CASRQGQAGNQPQHF.

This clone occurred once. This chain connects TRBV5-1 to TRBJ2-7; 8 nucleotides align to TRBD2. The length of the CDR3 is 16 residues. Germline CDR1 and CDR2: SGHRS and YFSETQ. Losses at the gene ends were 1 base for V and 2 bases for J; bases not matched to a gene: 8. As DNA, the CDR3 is TGCGCCAGCAGCTTGCTTACTAGCGGACCTACCTACGAGCAGTACTTC. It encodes CASSLLTSGPTYEQYF.

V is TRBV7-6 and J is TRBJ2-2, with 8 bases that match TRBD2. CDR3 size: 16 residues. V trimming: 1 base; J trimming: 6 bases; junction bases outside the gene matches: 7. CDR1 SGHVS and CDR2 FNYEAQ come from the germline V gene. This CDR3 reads CASSLEAGVSPGELFF. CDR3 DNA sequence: TGTGCCAGCAGCTTAGAAGCGGGAGTCTCCCCCGGGGAGCTGTTTTTT.

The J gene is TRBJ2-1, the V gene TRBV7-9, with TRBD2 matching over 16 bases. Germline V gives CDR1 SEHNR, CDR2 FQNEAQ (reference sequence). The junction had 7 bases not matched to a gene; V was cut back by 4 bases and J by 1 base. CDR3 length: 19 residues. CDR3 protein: CASSSAGTSGRGSYNEQFF. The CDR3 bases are TGTGCCAGCAGCTCCGCCGGGACTAGCGGGAGGGGGTCCTACAATGAGCAGTTCTTC.

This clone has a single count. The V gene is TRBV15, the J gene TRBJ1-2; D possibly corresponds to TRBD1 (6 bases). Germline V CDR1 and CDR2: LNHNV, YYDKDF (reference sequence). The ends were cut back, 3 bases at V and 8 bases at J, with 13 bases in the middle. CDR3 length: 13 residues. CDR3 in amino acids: CATSRRGGSGYTF. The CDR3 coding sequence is TGTGCCACCAGCAGGAGGGGGGGAAGCGGCTACACCTTC.

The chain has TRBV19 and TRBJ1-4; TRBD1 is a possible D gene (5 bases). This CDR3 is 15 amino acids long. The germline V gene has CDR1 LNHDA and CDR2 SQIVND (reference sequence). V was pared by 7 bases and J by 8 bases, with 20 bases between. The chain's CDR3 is CASTLQGSREEKLFF. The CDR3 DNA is TGTGCCAGTACCCTACAAGGGAGCAGGGAAGAAAAACTGTTTTTT.

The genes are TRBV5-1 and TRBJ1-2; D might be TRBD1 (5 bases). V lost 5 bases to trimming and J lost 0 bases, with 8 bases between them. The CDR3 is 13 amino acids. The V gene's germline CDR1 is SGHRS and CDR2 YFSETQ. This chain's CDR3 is CASRDTSNYGYTF. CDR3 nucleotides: TGCGCCAGCAGGGACACCTCTAACTATGGCTACACCTTC.

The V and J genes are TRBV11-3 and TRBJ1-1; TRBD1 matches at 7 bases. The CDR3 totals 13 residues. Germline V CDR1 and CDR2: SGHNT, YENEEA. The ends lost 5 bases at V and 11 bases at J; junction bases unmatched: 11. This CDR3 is CASSPGSTGSAFF. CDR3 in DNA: TGTGCCAGCAGCCCCGGTTCGACAGGGAGTGCTTTCTTT.